This TCR beta chain is drawn from a study of cytomegalovirus exposure and HLA in healthy donors. 60 Vbeta and 13 Jbeta primers were used in PCR. TCRdb's table, derived via immunoSEQ multiplex PCR, lists solely in-frame clones and lacks some. The sample lists about 300,000 clones, about nine tenths occurring once. General study points: Beyond CMV serostatus, there was no information to go on about immune exposure. Listed as cytomegalovirus-associated were more than 150 TCR beta chains.

This clone was observed a single time. Its matching antigen is unknown. Germline V CDR1 and CDR2: MDHEN, SYDVKM. This CDR3 has 16 amino acids. V lost 7 bases, J lost 6 bases, and 24 bases lay in between. Healthy donors of bone marrow made up the group. The rearrangement links TRBV28 to TRBJ1-1, with D perhaps TRBD1 (5 bases). The material sequenced was PBMCs. This receptor was identified in a man aged 35 to 55 in good health and CMV-seropositive. CDR3 amino acids: CASTDLGGNGAPEAFF. Here the CDR3 DNA reads TGTGCCAGCACCGATTTGGGGGGAAACGGAGCTCCTGAAGCTTTCTTT.